Shown below are 26 T cell receptor beta chains from a single sample sequenced in a study of blood T cell repertoires in COVID-19. Clones were read by immunoSEQ multiplex PCR, and TCRdb kept only the in-frame ones, dropping some. The sample lists roughly 250,000 clones, 82% occurring once. Source material: peripheral blood. The receptors originated from a woman aged 55-70 years with active or convalescent COVID-19.

The chain carries TRBV5-6 and TRBJ1-2, with unresolved D. The CDR3 runs 12 residues. Trimming cost V 6 bases and J 7 bases, with 13 bases left between them. CDR1 is SGHDT, CDR2 YYEEEE, per germline. The CDR3 nucleotides are TGTGCCAGCACCCCCCGGGGAGGTGGCTACACCTTC. Translation gives CASTPRGGGYTF.

The chain is built from TRBV6-5 and TRBJ1-2; D might be TRBD1 (6 bases). Germline CDR1 MNHEY, CDR2 SVGAGI. V was clipped by 6 bases and J by 4 bases, with 18 bases between them. The CDR3 is made up of 15 amino acids. For the CDR3, the DNA is TGTGCCAGCAGCATACAGGGAAATTTGGGCTATGGCTACACCTTC. Its protein product is CASSIQGNLGYGYTF.

This chain links TRBV19 with TRBJ1-1, with a tentative D call TRBD1 (5 bases). Germline V gene lookup returns CDR1 LNHDA and CDR2 SQIVND (reference sequence). The CDR3 length is 15 residues. The V and J ends lost 3 bases and 4 bases respectively, with 15 bases between them. CDR3 coding DNA: TGTGCCAGTAGTATTTGGGGGAGGCGGCGCACTGAAGCTTTCTTT. This codes for CASSIWGRRRTEAFF. Full variable domain (remainder filled in from reference TRBV19 and TRBJ1-1): DGGITQSPKYLFRKEGQNVTLSCEQNLNHDAMYWYRQDPGQGLRLIYYSQIVNDFQKGDIAEGYSVSREKKESFPLTVTSAQKNPTAFYLCASSIWGRRRTEAFFGQGTRLTVV.

The chain recombines TRBV11-2 with TRBJ2-3, with D perhaps matching TRBD1 (6 bases). CDR3 length: 16 residues. V was pared by 5 bases and J by 1 base, with 16 bases between. The V gene's germline CDR1 is SGHAT and CDR2 FQNNGV. CDR3 amino acids: CASSPLRGVGTDTQYF. In DNA form, the CDR3 reads TGTGCCAGCAGCCCGCTCAGGGGTGTGGGCACAGATACGCAGTATTTT.

The chain combines TRBV5-1 with TRBJ1-1, with D perhaps matching TRBD1 (5 bases). Germline V lookup: CDR1 SGHRS, CDR2 YFSETQ. V shed 2 bases and J shed 4 bases, with 12 bases lying between them. CDR3 length equals 14 residues. CDR3 DNA sequence: TGCGCCAGCAGCTTCAACGGGGGGAGCACTGAAGCTTTCTTT. It encodes CASSFNGGSTEAFF.

This chain links TRBV27 with TRBJ1-2; D perhaps matches TRBD1 (6 bases). CDR3 length: 15 residues. Germline V gene data show CDR1 as MNHEY and CDR2 as SMNVEV (reference sequence). Trimming cost V 4 bases and J 0 bases, with 12 bases left between them. CDR3 sequence reads: CASSSTGTTNYGYTF. CDR3 in DNA: TGTGCCAGCAGTTCCACCGGGACAACTAACTATGGCTACACCTTC.

Only a few counts were recorded for this clone. The rearrangement uses TRBV18 and TRBJ1-5; TRBD1 might be the D (5 bases). CDR3 length: 15 residues. Trimming removed 2 bases at V and 5 bases at J, with 13 bases between. CDR1 is KGHSH, CDR2 LQKENI, per germline. The DNA of the CDR3 is TGTGCCAGCTCACCAATGCAGGGTGGTGATCAGCCCCAGCATTTT. Translated, it gives CASSPMQGGDQPQHF. Combining the CDR3 with reference TRBV18 and TRBJ1-5 gives the whole variable domain NAGVMQNPRHLVRRRGQEARLRCSPMKGHSHVYWYRQLPEEGLKFMVYLQKENIIDESGMPKERFSAEFPKEGPSILRIQQVVRGDSAAYFCASSPMQGGDQPQHFGDGTRLSIL.

The chain has TRBV19 and TRBJ2-1; 9 bases map to TRBD1. The germline CDR1 and CDR2 sequences are LNHDA and SQIVND (reference sequence). There are 16 residues in the CDR3. V was clipped by 7 bases and J by 9 bases; unmatched bases: 16. The CDR3 nucleotides read TGTGCCAGTACTCACCGCTTCTACAGGGGGCGCGGTGAGCAGTTCTTC. Its translation: CASTHRFYRGRGEQFF.

The CDR3 nucleotides read TGTGCCAGTAGTGCCCCAGGGGGCGGCAATCAGCCCCAGCATTTT. Translation: CASSAPGGGNQPQHF. V usage is TRBV19 and J usage is TRBJ1-5, with 8 nucleotides matching TRBD1. V trimming: 5 bases; J trimming: 2 bases; junction bases outside the gene matches: 5. This CDR3 is built from 15 residues. Germline CDR1 reads LNHDA; CDR2 reads SQIVND (reference sequence).

The chain uses TRBV5-1 and TRBJ1-6; 7 bases fit TRBD1. The CDR3 spans 15 residues. Trimming took 3 bases from V and 9 from J; bases not matched to a gene: 9. Germline lookup yields CDR1 SGHRS and CDR2 YFSETQ. CDR3 sequence: CASSSTTGVGSPLHF. CDR3 bases: TGCGCCAGCAGCTCCACTACAGGGGTTGGTTCACCCCTCCACTTT. The full variable domain, in which reference TRBV5-1 and TRBJ1-6 provide the parts outside the CDR3, is KAGVTQTPRYLIKTRGQQVTLSCSPISGHRSVSWYQQTPGQGLQFLFEYFSETQRNKGNFPGRFSGRQFSNSRSEMNVSTLELGDSALYLCASSSTTGVGSPLHFGNGTRLTVT.

The V and J genes are TRBV3-1 (or the pseudogene TRBV3-2) and TRBJ2-2, with 8 bases matching TRBD1. The CDR3 has 15 amino acids. V was clipped by 4 bases and J by 2 bases; unmatched bases: 3. The germline CDR1 and CDR2 sequences are LGHDT and YNNKEL (reference sequence). For the CDR3, the DNA is TGTGCCAGCAGCCGCTCAGGGGGCAACACCGGGGAGCTGTTTTTT. Translated: CASSRSGGNTGELFF.

The chain recombines TRBV19 with TRBJ2-5, with a possible D match to TRBD2 (5 bases). There are 12 residues in the CDR3. Trimming took off 11 bases at V and 5 bases at J, with 15 bases between the two ends. In germline, CDR1 is LNHDA, CDR2 SQIVND (reference sequence). Here the CDR3 reads CASGVKGETQYF. The CDR3 DNA follows: TGTGCCTCCGGGGTTAAAGGCGAGACCCAGTACTTC.

This clone has a single count. The CDR3 protein is CASSLQGAPGGYTF. For the CDR3, the DNA is TGTGCCAGCAGCTTACAGGGGGCGCCGGGTGGCTACACCTTC. The chain uses TRBV7-8 and TRBJ1-2; 8 bases match TRBD1. The V gene's germline CDR1 is SGHVS and CDR2 FQNEAQ. V dropped 2 bases and J dropped 7; count of bases not matched to a gene: 6. The CDR3 loop spans 14 amino acids.

This chain links TRBV19 with TRBJ2-3; D may be TRBD1 (8 bases). V lost 3 bases to trimming and J lost 4 bases, with 17 bases between them. The length of the CDR3 is 16 residues. Germline V gene data show CDR1 as LNHDA and CDR2 as SQIVND (reference sequence). The CDR3 DNA is TGTGCCAGTAGTATTTCGGGAGGACAGGGACCAGATACGCAGTATTTT. Translating it yields CASSISGGQGPDTQYF.

This CDR3 reads CASSFGIGDTSNTGELFF. In nucleotides, the CDR3 is TGTGCCAGCAGTTTTGGTATTGGGGACACGTCGAACACCGGGGAGCTGTTTTTT. The chain joins TRBV5-5 to TRBJ2-2; maybe TRBD1 (6 bases). Trimming removed 5 bases at V and 0 bases at J, with 20 bases between. The germline V gene encodes CDR1 SGHKS and CDR2 YYEKEE (reference sequence). The CDR3 length is 18 residues.

This clone was seen a few times. The chain employs TRBV7-3 and TRBJ2-1, with D unclear. Germline V gene sequence: CDR1 SGHTA, CDR2 FQGTGA. The CDR3 sequence is 16 residues long. V lost 0 bases, J lost 7 bases, and 16 bases lay in between. CDR3 in amino acids: CASSLTAAGLWNEQFF. CDR3 DNA: TGTGCCAGCAGCTTAACGGCGGCTGGGTTATGGAATGAGCAGTTCTTC.

V and J are TRBV7-9 and TRBJ1-2; TRBD1 agrees at 10 bases. The CDR3 spans 16 residues. In germline, CDR1 is SEHNR, CDR2 FQNEAQ (reference sequence). V shed 5 bases and J 2 bases; nucleotides not matched to a gene: 8. The CDR3 here is CASSREPGQGNYGYTF. CDR3 coding DNA: TGTGCCAGCAGCCGAGAGCCGGGACAGGGGAACTATGGCTACACCTTC.

CDR3 bases: TGCAGCGCTGACGGGGGGTTGGGAACTAACTATGGCTACACCTTC. Its translation is CSADGGLGTNYGYTF. The chain uses TRBV29-1 and TRBJ1-2; TRBD1 might be the D (5 bases). This CDR3 is 15 amino acids long. Trimming shortened V by 7 bases and J by 0 bases, and 18 bases separated the two germline ends. In germline, CDR1 is SQVTM, CDR2 ANQGSEA.

V is TRBV5-4 and J is TRBJ2-2; 7 nucleotides agree with TRBD1. After removal of 4 bases from V and 7 bases from J, the junction contained 10 bases not matched to a gene. Germline CDR1 SGHNT, CDR2 YYREEE (reference sequence). This CDR3 spans 15 amino acids. CDR3 DNA: TGTGCCAGCAGCCGAGGGACAGCCAGGGGCGGGGAGCTGTTTTTT. The encoded protein is CASSRGTARGGELFF. Full variable domain (outside the CDR3, taken from reference TRBV5-4 and TRBJ2-2): ETGVTQSPTHLIKTRGQQVTLRCSSQSGHNTVSWYQQALGQGPQFIFQYYREEENGRGNFPPRFSGLQFPNYSSELNVNALELDDSALYLCASSRGTARGGELFFGEGSRLTVL.

The chain recombines TRBV6-1 with TRBJ2-7; 11 bases are a match to TRBD2. CDR3 size: 17 residues. V was clipped by 3 bases and J by 3 bases; unmatched bases: 10. Germline assignment: CDR1 MNHNS and CDR2 SASEGT. DNA for the CDR3: TGTGCCAGCAGTGACCAGTTCAGGACTAGCGGGTACTACGAGCAGTACTTC. Translating gives CASSDQFRTSGYYEQYF.

The rearrangement links TRBV6-5 to TRBJ2-3; D might be TRBD2 (6 bases). Germline V gives CDR1 MNHEY, CDR2 SVGAGI. CDR3 length: 14 residues. The V and J ends lost 5 bases and 0 bases respectively, with 9 bases between them. The CDR3 DNA follows: TGTGCCAGCAGTCCACTAGCCAGCACAGATACGCAGTATTTT. This encodes CASSPLASTDTQYF.

The chain links TRBV11-2 to TRBJ2-3; D might be TRBD1 (6 bases). V was shortened by 7 bases and J by 1 base, with 24 bases between the two germline ends. The CDR3 runs 18 residues. Germline-derived CDR1 and CDR2 are SGHAT and FQNNGV. Written as DNA, the CDR3 is TGTGCCAGCACCAAGGCAGGGGCAGAACTCTTAGGCACAGATACGCAGTATTTT. Protein product: CASTKAGAELLGTDTQYF.

This CDR3 reads CASRRTGQGYGYTF. For the CDR3, the DNA is TGTGCCAGCAGAAGGACCGGACAGGGCTATGGCTACACCTTC. The chain combines TRBV27 with TRBJ1-2, with TRBD1 matching over 8 bases. This CDR3 is built from 14 residues. Germline CDR1 and CDR2: MNHEY and SMNVEV (reference sequence). The ends lost 6 bases at V and 4 bases at J; junction bases unmatched: 7.

The chain couples TRBV7-8 to TRBJ2-1; TRBD2 matches 15 bases. Unmatched junction bases numbered 7, after V lost 5 bases and J lost 5 bases. Per germline, CDR1 SGHVS and CDR2 FQNEAQ. The CDR3 is made up of 17 amino acids. CDR3 nucleotides: TGTGCCAGCAGCGCCCGGACTAGCGGGGGGGCGAACAATGAGCAGTTCTTC. Its translation: CASSARTSGGANNEQFF. The full variable domain, rest sourced from reference TRBV7-8 and TRBJ2-1, is GAGVSQSPRYKVAKRGQDVALRCDPISGHVSLFWYQQALGQGPEFLTYFQNEAQLDKSGLPSDRFFAERPEGSVSTLKIQRTQQEDSAVYLCASSARTSGGANNEQFFGPGTRLTVL.

The chain links TRBV6-5 to TRBJ1-1; perhaps TRBD1 as D (6 bases). V lost 9 bases to trimming and J lost 1 base, with 15 bases between them. The CDR3 length is 14 residues. CDR1 MNHEY and CDR2 SVGAGI come from the germline V gene. The CDR3 DNA reads TGTGCCAGTCAGGGGAATAACCCGAACACTGAAGCTTTCTTT. This codes for CASQGNNPNTEAFF.

The rearrangement uses TRBV6-2 or TRBV6-3 and TRBJ2-5; possible D gene TRBD2, 6 bases. Trimming removed 4 bases at V and 0 bases at J, with 9 bases between. This CDR3 comprises 14 residues. CDR1 MNHEY and CDR2 SVGEGT come from the germline V gene. Here the CDR3 reads CASSFAGYQETQYF. For the CDR3, the DNA is TGTGCCAGCAGTTTCGCGGGGTACCAAGAGACCCAGTACTTC.